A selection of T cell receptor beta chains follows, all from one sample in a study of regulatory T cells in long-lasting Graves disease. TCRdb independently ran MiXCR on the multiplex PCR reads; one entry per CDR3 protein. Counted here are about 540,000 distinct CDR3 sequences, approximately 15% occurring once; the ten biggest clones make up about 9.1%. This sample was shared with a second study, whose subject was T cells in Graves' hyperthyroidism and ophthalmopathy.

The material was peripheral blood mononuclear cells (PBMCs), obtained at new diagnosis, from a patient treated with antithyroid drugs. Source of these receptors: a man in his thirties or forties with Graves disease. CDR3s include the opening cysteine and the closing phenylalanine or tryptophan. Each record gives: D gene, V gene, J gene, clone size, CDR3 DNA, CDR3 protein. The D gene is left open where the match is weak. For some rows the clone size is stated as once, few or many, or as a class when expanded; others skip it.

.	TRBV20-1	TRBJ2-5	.	TGCAGTGCTCAACCCTTTTCGGGAGTGAAAGAGACCCAGTACTTC	CSAQPFSGVKETQYF
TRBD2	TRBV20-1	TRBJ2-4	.	TGCGGAAACGGGAGGTTGTCCAAAAACATTCAGTACTTC	CGNGRLSKNIQYF
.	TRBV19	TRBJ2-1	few	TGTGCCAGTACGCGGGGCCCGGGCTACAATGAGCAGTTCTTC	CASTRGPGYNEQFF
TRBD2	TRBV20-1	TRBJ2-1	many	TGCAGTGGGTCGGGGGGGATAAATGAGCAGTTCTTC	CSGSGGINEQFF
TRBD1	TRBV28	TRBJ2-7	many	TGTGCCAGCAGACGAACAGGGGTCTCCTACGAGCAGTACTTC	CASRRTGVSYEQYF
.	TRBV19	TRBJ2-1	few	TGTGCCAGTAGTACCTCTGCCCGAGGGGAGGAGGAGTTCTTC	CASSTSARGEEEFF
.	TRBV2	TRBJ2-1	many	TGTGCCAGCAGTGGATCTAGCCGCACCTACAATGAGCAGTTCTTC	CASSGSSRTYNEQFF
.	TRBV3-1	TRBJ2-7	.	TGTGCCAGCAGCCCCACTCCCTTAGGATCTAAGGGAAGCCCCTACGAGCAGTACTTC	CASSPTPLGSKGSPYEQYF
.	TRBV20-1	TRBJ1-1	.	TGCAGTGCTAGAGACCCTCGACAGATAATGAACACTGAAGCTTTCTTT	CSARDPRQIMNTEAFF
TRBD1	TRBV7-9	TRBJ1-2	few	TGTGCCAGCAGCCAGACAGGGGCCCCTAACTATGGCTACACCTTC	CASSQTGAPNYGYTF
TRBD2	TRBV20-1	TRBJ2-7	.	TGCAGTACTAGAGCCGGGGGGGGGCAGTACTTC	CSTRAGGGQYF
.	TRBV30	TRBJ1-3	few	TGTGCCTGGAGTGTCTCGGGGTCGGGAAACACCATATATTTT	CAWSVSGSGNTIYF
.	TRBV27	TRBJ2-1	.	TGTGCCAGCAGTCCCCAAATCGCCAGAAAAAGCTCCTACAATGAGCAGTTCTTC	CASSPQIARKSSYNEQFF
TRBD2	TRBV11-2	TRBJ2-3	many	TGTGCCAGCAGCACCCCCCGGACTAGCGGGAGGCGCGCAGATACGCAGTATTTT	CASSTPRTSGRRADTQYF
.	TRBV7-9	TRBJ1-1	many	TGTGCCAGCAGCTTAGAGACTGGGGAAACTGAAGCTTTCTTT	CASSLETGETEAFF
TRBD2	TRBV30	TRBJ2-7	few	TGTGCCTGGACCCATGGCGGGAGTACTAAATACGAGCAGTACTTC	CAWTHGGSTKYEQYF
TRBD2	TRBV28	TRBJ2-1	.	TGTGCCAGCACCACCGGGACTAGCGCCCACAATGAGCAGTTCTTC	CASTTGTSAHNEQFF
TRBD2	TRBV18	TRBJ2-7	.	TGTGCCAGCTCAAACCTAGCGGAGGGAAATACAGAGCAGTACTTC	CASSNLAEGNTEQYF
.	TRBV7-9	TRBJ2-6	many	TGTGCCAGCTTGGGGTACTCTGGGGCCAACGTCCTGACTTTC	CASLGYSGANVLTF
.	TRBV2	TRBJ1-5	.	TGTGCCAGCAGTGAAATGGGACTAAGGCAGCCCCAGCATTTT	CASSEMGLRQPQHF
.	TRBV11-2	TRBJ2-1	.	TGTGCCAGCAGCTTCCGCGGGGGCGACCAGCGGCCCAACAATGAGCAGTTCTTC	CASSFRGGDQRPNNEQFF
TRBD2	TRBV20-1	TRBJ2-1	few	TGCAGTGCTAGACCGGCGGGAGTGCTTGAGCAGTTCTTC	CSARPAGVLEQFF
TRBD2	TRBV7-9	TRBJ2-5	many	TGTGCCAGCAGCTTTCCTGCCGGGAGGGCCTCCGTGGGGACCCAGTACTTC	CASSFPAGRASVGTQYF
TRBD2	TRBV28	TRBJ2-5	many	TGTGCCAGCAGTGCCTGGACTAGCGGGAGGCCTAACCAAGAGACCCAGTACTTC	CASSAWTSGRPNQETQYF
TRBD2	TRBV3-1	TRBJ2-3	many	TGTGCCAGCAGCCCACGACCGAGGACTAGGGAGGATACGCAGTATTTT	CASSPRPRTREDTQYF
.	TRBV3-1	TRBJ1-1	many	TGTGCCAGCAGGGGGGGGAACACTGAAGCTTTCTTT	CASRGGNTEAFF
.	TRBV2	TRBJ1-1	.	TGTGCCAGCAGTGAGAAAAGTCTTCCGGGGACTGAAGCTTTCTTT	CASSEKSLPGTEAFF
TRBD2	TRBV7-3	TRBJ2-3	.	TGTGCCAGCAGCTCCGCCGGGACTAGCGGCACAGATACGCAGTATTTT	CASSSAGTSGTDTQYF
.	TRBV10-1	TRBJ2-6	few	TGCGCCAGCAGTCCCACCCGGGACCGGGGGGCCAACGTCCTGACTTTC	CASSPTRDRGANVLTF
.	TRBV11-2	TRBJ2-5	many	TGTGCCAGCAGCTTAGAACATATCCAAGAGACCCAGTACTTC	CASSLEHIQETQYF
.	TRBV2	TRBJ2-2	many	TGTGCCAGCACAGTGAACACCGGGGAGCTGTTTTTT	CASTVNTGELFF
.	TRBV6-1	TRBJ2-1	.	TGTGCCAGCAGCCAGAGCGGTTCCCAAAGCAATGAGCAGTTCTTC	CASSQSGSQSNEQFF
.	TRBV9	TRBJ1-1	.	TGTGCCAGCAGCGTAGGTAAAGGGGTCGTCACTGAAGCTTTCTTT	CASSVGKGVVTEAFF
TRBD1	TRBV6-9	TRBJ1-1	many	TGTGCCAGCAGTTACCACAGGGGTGAAGCTTTCTTT	CASSYHRGEAFF
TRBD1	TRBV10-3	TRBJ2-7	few	TGTGCCATCAGCCTACCTCCACAGGGGCCCCCAAGCGAGCAGTACTTC	CAISLPPQGPPSEQYF
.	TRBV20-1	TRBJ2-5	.	TGCAGTGCTAGAGTCTTAGAGACCCAGTACTTC	CSARVLETQYF
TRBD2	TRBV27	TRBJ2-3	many	TGTGCCAGCAGTGCCCCGGGACTAGCGGCAGATACGCAGTATTTT	CASSAPGLAADTQYF
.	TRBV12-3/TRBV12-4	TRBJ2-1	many	TGTGCCAGCAGGCCACCGCGGAACAATGAGCAGTTCTTC	CASRPPRNNEQFF
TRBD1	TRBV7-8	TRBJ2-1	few	TGTGCCAGCAGCCTCCGATACCTGGGGGTCCGGGACAGGGGACTAGGGGTCCTTACTGAGCAGTTCTTC	CASSLRYLGVRDRGLGVLTEQFF
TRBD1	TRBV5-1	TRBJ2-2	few	TGCGCCAGCAGCCACCAAAGGACAGGAGACACCGGGGAGCTGTTTTTT	CASSHQRTGDTGELFF
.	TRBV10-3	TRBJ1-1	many	TGTGCCATCAGTGAGTCCCTGGCGGGAGCTTTCTTT	CAISESLAGAFF
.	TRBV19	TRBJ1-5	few	TGTGCCAGTAGTATCCAGACACAGCCCCAGCATTTT	CASSIQTQPQHF
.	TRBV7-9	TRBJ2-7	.	.	CASSFLWAGEAYEQYF
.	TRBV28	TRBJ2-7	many	TGTGCCAGCAGGGAGGGTTTATATGGACGGCGGATGCTTTACGAGCAGTACTTC	CASREGLYGRRMLYEQYF
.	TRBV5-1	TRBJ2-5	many	TGCGCCAGCAGCATGGGGGTGGAGACCCAGTACTTC	CASSMGVETQYF
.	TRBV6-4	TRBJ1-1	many	TGTGCCAGCAGTGACGGGGAGAACACTGAAGCTTTCTTT	CASSDGENTEAFF
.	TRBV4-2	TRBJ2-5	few	TGTGCCAGCAGCCAAACCGACGGTGAGGAGACCCAGTACTTC	CASSQTDGEETQYF